This TCR beta chain appears in the sequencing data of a study of cytomegalovirus exposure and HLA in healthy donors. The PCR made use of 60 Vbeta and 13 Jbeta primers. Only in-frame clones appear in the TCRdb table, and some are missing; sequencing was by immunoSEQ multiplex PCR. The table has around 300,000 clones, roughly 81% seen once. V lost 3 bases, J lost 4 bases, and 3 bases stayed unmatched. The CDR3 length is 15 residues. CDR1 is SGHTS, CDR2 YDEGEE, per germline. What was sequenced was PBMCs. This sequence joins TRBV5-8 and TRBJ1-5, with 11 bases lining up with TRBD1. The sequence derives from a woman aged 40-49 years in good health and CMV-seropositive. The CDR3 here is CASSYRDRGNQPQHF. CDR3 nucleotides: TGTGCCAGCAGCTACCGGGACAGGGGGAATCAGCCCCAGCATTTT.